The 14 T cell receptor beta chains presented below share a single source sample, sequenced in a study of Graves' ophthalmopathy and Graves' hyperthyroidism. Amplification of the TCR beta CDR3 regions used RNA transcripts (as template). After a first-round RT-PCR with HTBI primers, a second-round multiplex PCR was run. TCRdb re-analysed the multiplex PCR reads in MiXCR, keeping a single row per CDR3 protein. The sample consists of roughly 300,000 distinct CDR3 sequences, about a sixth of them appearing once. Sequencing used peripheral blood. The receptor set was obtained from an adult man with Graves' ophthalmopathy.

The rearrangement links TRBV20-1 to TRBJ2-5, with D perhaps given as TRBD1 or TRBD2 (5 bases each). V was pared by 0 bases and J by 7 bases, with 18 bases between. CDR1 and CDR2 from the germline V gene are DFQATT and SNEGSKA (reference sequence). The CDR3 has 15 amino acids. In DNA form, the CDR3 reads TGCAGTGCTAGAGATAAAGTCGGCAGGGACGGGACCCAGTACTTC. This translates into CSARDKVGRDGTQYF.

The chain carries TRBV2 and TRBJ1-5; D gene uncertain. Per the germline V gene, CDR1 is SNHLY and CDR2 is FYNNEI. V lost 4 bases, J lost 10 bases, and 14 bases lay in between. CDR3 length: 13 residues. CDR3 in DNA: TGTGCCAGCAGTGTCGACTCATTTTTACCCCAGCATTTT. Translated, it gives CASSVDSFLPQHF.

The chain has TRBV6-1 and TRBJ1-1; TRBD1 matches 7 bases. Trimming at V came to 4 bases and at J to 4 bases, leaving 6 bases not matched to a gene. Germline V gene data show CDR1 as MNHNS and CDR2 as SASEGT. This CDR3 is 14 amino acids long. In DNA, the CDR3 is TGTGCCAGCAGTGTAAGACAGGGAGCCACTGAAGCTTTCTTT. It specifies CASSVRQGATEAFF.

This clonotype was seen many times. The CDR3, as DNA: TGTGCCAGCAGCCAAAAGAGGGACAGGGATTTTGGCTACACCTTC. Translating gives CASSQKRDRDFGYTF. This sequence joins TRBV4-2 and TRBJ1-2; 9 bases are shared with TRBD1. Trimming at V came to 2 bases and at J to 7 bases, leaving 8 bases not matched to a gene. The germline V gene encodes CDR1 LGHNA and CDR2 YNFKEQ. The CDR3 is 15 residues long.

In its sample, this clonotype was seen many times. This chain links TRBV30 with TRBJ1-2; D is unresolved. Germline assignment: CDR1 GTSNPN and CDR2 SVGIG (reference sequence). The CDR3 length is 15 residues. The CDR3 nucleotides are TGTGGCTTAAAGGACCGAATGGGGAACGACTATGGCTACACCTTC. Its protein is CGLKDRMGNDYGYTF.

This clonotype came up many times. This chain joins TRBV6-1 and TRBJ1-2; D unclear. Trimming stripped 4 bases from V and 4 bases from J, with 10 bases between. CDR3 length equals 13 residues. CDR1 is MNHNS, CDR2 SASEGT, per germline. The CDR3 is CASSVSPLYGYTF. Here the CDR3 DNA reads TGTGCCAGCAGTGTGTCACCACTCTATGGCTACACCTTC.

The table lists this clonotype with many counts. V usage is TRBV6-5 and J usage is TRBJ2-5, with 8 positions matching TRBD2. Unmatched junction bases numbered 6, after V lost 1 base and J lost 5 bases. Germline V CDR1 and CDR2: MNHEY, SVGAGI. There are 15 residues in the CDR3. CDR3 sequence reads: CASSYFSGGVETQYF. In DNA form, the CDR3 reads TGTGCCAGCAGTTACTTCAGCGGGGGTGTGGAGACCCAGTACTTC.

This clonotype was recorded only once. The rearrangement links TRBV6-2 or TRBV6-3 to TRBJ1-1; D ambiguous. Trimming cost V 5 bases and J 3 bases, with 10 bases left between them. Looked up from germline, CDR1 is MNHEY and CDR2 is SVGEGT. There are 13 residues in the CDR3. CDR3 in DNA: TGTGCCAGCAGTAAGGCGGAGCACACTGAAGCTTTCTTT. Translation: CASSKAEHTEAFF.

This clonotype was observed a single time. The rearrangement uses TRBV12-3 or TRBV12-4 and TRBJ1-5, with 9 bases matching TRBD1. V dropped 6 bases and J dropped 4; count of bases not matched to a gene: 16. The CDR3 is 18 amino acids. CDR3 loop: CASSRGTGKGLGNQPQHF. CDR3 in DNA: TGTGCCAGCAGCCGAGGGACAGGGAAGGGCCTGGGGAATCAGCCCCAGCATTTT.

CDR3 amino acids: CASTTGQGTREQYF. DNA for the CDR3: TGTGCCAGCACGACGGGACAGGGAACAAGGGAGCAGTACTTC. The rearrangement links TRBV28 to TRBJ2-7; TRBD1 matches at 9 bases. The V gene's germline CDR1 is MDHEN and CDR2 SYDVKM. V shed 7 bases and J 7 bases; nucleotides not matched to a gene: 11. The CDR3 is made up of 14 amino acids.

This chain joins TRBV20-1 and TRBJ2-5, with TRBD2 matching over 9 bases. Germline V lookup: CDR1 DFQATT, CDR2 SNEGSKA (reference sequence). The CDR3 is 16 amino acids. Trimming took 5 bases from V and 5 from J; bases not matched to a gene: 15. This chain's CDR3 is CSALGRLAVGSETQYF. The CDR3 DNA follows: TGCAGTGCTCTGGGCCGACTAGCGGTAGGGTCGGAGACCCAGTACTTC.

The genes are TRBV11-2 and TRBJ1-2; 9 bases line up with TRBD1. The germline V gene has CDR1 SGHAT and CDR2 FQNNGV. V lost 4 bases and J lost 4; bases outside the gene matches: 10. The CDR3 contains 16 residues. Here the CDR3 DNA reads TGTGCCAGCAGCTCTCAGGGGACAGGGCGACGCTATGGCTACACCTTC. Encoded protein: CASSSQGTGRRYGYTF.

The J gene is TRBJ2-5, the V gene TRBV12-3 or TRBV12-4; 7 bases agree with TRBD1. The CDR3 contains 15 residues. The V gene end was trimmed by 5 bases and the J gene end by 4 bases; junction bases not matched to a gene: 10. The CDR3 spells CASSVGTASVETQYF. The CDR3 DNA reads as TGTGCCAGCAGTGTCGGGACAGCGAGCGTAGAGACCCAGTACTTC.

Many counts were recorded for this clonotype. This chain joins TRBV29-1 and TRBJ2-7; maybe TRBD1 (6 bases). Germline lookup yields CDR1 SQVTM and CDR2 ANQGSEA. Trimming stripped 0 bases from V and 6 bases from J, with 9 bases between. CDR3 length: 12 residues. The CDR3 bases are TGCAGCGTTGAAGAAGGGGGTTGCGAGCAGTACTTC. It is translated as CSVEEGGCEQYF.